These 19 T cell receptor beta chains originate from one sample sequenced in a study of blood T cell repertoires in COVID-19. Sequencing was performed with immunoSEQ multiplex PCR; in TCRdb, only in-frame clones are kept and a portion is missing. The sample gives tens of thousands of clones, about nine tenths of which show up once; approximately 3.7% is in the top ten. Sequencing was carried out using peripheral blood. Receptor source: a man between 35 and 55 years old with COVID-19, enrolled during active disease.

The V and J genes are TRBV12-5 and TRBJ1-4; possible D gene TRBD1, 5 bases. The CDR3 spans 12 residues. Germline V gives CDR1 LGHNT, CDR2 FRNRAP. With 5 bases removed from V and 7 bases from J, the gap between germline ends came to 8 bases. The CDR3 nucleotides are TGTGCTAGTGGTCAGACAGTTGAAAAACTGTTTTTT. Encoded protein: CASGQTVEKLFF.

This clone was seen only a few times. V usage is TRBV10-1 and J usage is TRBJ2-5; 10 positions agree with TRBD2. V was clipped by 4 bases and J by 2 bases; unmatched bases: 4. CDR3 length: 15 residues. Germline CDR1 and CDR2: WNHNN and SYGVQD (reference sequence). In nucleotides, the CDR3 is TGCGCCAGCAGTGTGTTAGCGGGGGGACAAGAGACCCAGTACTTC. Translated, it gives CASSVLAGGQETQYF.

V is TRBV7-8 and J is TRBJ2-5; 11 bases agree with TRBD2. Per germline, CDR1 SGHVS and CDR2 FQNEAQ. The CDR3 runs 17 residues. Unmatched junction bases numbered 13, after V lost 6 bases and J lost 4 bases. CDR3 coding DNA: TGTGCCAGCAGGTCCCTTGGTTTAGCGGGAGGGGTAGAGACCCAGTACTTC. Protein product: CASRSLGLAGGVETQYF.

The chain uses TRBV7-9 and TRBJ2-7; TRBD1 might be the D (5 bases). V gave up 2 bases and J gave up 5 bases, with 16 bases separating them. Germline values: CDR1 SEHNR, CDR2 FQNEAQ (reference sequence). CDR3 length equals 15 residues. CDR3 coding DNA: TGTGCCAGCAGCTTATCTCTAGACAGCACCCACGAGCAGTACTTC. This codes for CASSLSLDSTHEQYF.

The chain joins TRBV6-4 to TRBJ2-2; 9 nucleotides match TRBD1. The CDR3 sequence is 17 residues long. J lost 2 bases, V lost 0 bases, and 4 bases had no gene match. Germline CDR1 and CDR2: MRHNA and SNTAGT. This CDR3 is CASSDSATGGNTGELFF. Here the CDR3 DNA reads TGTGCCAGCAGTGACTCCGCGACAGGGGGAAACACCGGGGAGCTGTTTTTT.

This sequence joins TRBV2 and TRBJ1-1; D is unresolved. CDR3 length equals 12 residues. Trimming removed 8 bases at V and 10 bases at J, with 17 bases between. CDR1 is SNHLY and CDR2 is FYNNEI in the germline V gene. CDR3 nucleotides: TGTGCCAGCGTAGAGGTGAACACAAGAGCTTTCTTT. The encoded protein is CASVEVNTRAFF.

This chain uses TRBV7-8 with TRBJ2-1, with 11 bases lining up with TRBD1. With 0 bases clipped from V and 3 bases from J, the junction kept 4 bases outside the gene matches. The CDR3 runs to 17 residues. CDR1 is SGHVS and CDR2 is FQNEAQ in the germline V gene. The CDR3 here is CASSLAPGTGGYNEQFF. The DNA for the CDR3 is TGTGCCAGCAGCTTAGCCCCAGGGACAGGGGGCTACAATGAGCAGTTCTTC.

The rearrangement uses TRBV24-1 and TRBJ2-7; TRBD1 aligns across 8 bases. CDR1 and CDR2 from the germline V gene are KGHDR and SFDVKD. With 4 bases clipped from V and 3 bases from J, the junction kept 4 bases outside the gene matches. CDR3 size: 14 residues. The CDR3 nucleotides are TGTGCCACCAGTGACTCAGACAGGGGCTACGAGCAGTACTTC. As protein: CATSDSDRGYEQYF.

This chain joins TRBV30 and TRBJ1-2; D uncertain. V lost 1 base and J 2 bases, leaving 8 bases between the germline ends. The CDR3 is made up of 13 amino acids. The germline gives CDR1 GTSNPN, CDR2 SVGIG (reference sequence). CDR3 sequence reads: CAWSGPGNYGYTF. CDR3 sequence (DNA): TGTGCCTGGAGTGGACCCGGGAACTATGGCTACACCTTC.

V usage is TRBV20-1 and J usage is TRBJ1-6; 11 bases line up with TRBD1. With V trimmed by 3 bases and J by 4 bases, 8 bases remained unmatched. This CDR3 region has 17 residues. Germline V gene data show CDR1 as DFQATT and CDR2 as SNEGSKA (reference sequence). The CDR3 reads CSASGTGGIGYNSPLHF. Here the CDR3 DNA reads TGCAGTGCTAGTGGGACAGGGGGTATTGGGTATAATTCACCCCTCCACTTT.

The rearrangement joins TRBV7-6 to TRBJ2-1, with TRBD2 identical over 10 bases. Germline-derived CDR1 and CDR2 are SGHVS and FNYEAQ. The V gene end was trimmed by 0 bases and the J gene end by 7 bases; junction bases not matched to a gene: 9. The CDR3 sequence is 17 residues long. The CDR3 DNA is TGTGCCAGCAGCTTAGCCCGAGCGGGGGGGAGAAAGAATGAGCAGTTCTTC. Protein sequence: CASSLARAGGRKNEQFF. Using reference TRBV7-6 and TRBJ2-1 for the parts outside the CDR3, the full variable domain is GAGVSQSPRYKVTKRGQDVALRCDPISGHVSLYWYRQALGQGPEFLTYFNYEAQQDKSGLPNDRFSAERPEGSISTLTIQRTEQRDSAMYRCASSLARAGGRKNEQFFGPGTRLTVL.

The CDR3: CASSLPTGGEQPQHF. The CDR3 region has the DNA TGTGCCAGCAGTTTACCCACAGGGGGCGAACAGCCCCAGCATTTT. This sequence joins TRBV28 and TRBJ1-5, with 9 bases aligning to TRBD1. The V gene end was trimmed by 2 bases and the J gene end by 7 bases; junction bases not matched to a gene: 6. Germline V gene data show CDR1 as MDHEN and CDR2 as SYDVKM. The CDR3 is 15 residues long.

In its sample, this clone was seen once. V is TRBV5-8 and J is TRBJ2-1, with 9 nucleotides matching TRBD1. Germline CDR1 and CDR2: SGHTS and YDEGEE. This CDR3 is 14 amino acids long. J lost 8 bases, V lost 7 bases, and 10 bases had no gene match. CDR3 amino acids: CASCRDRAGDEQFF. The CDR3 DNA reads as TGTGCCAGCTGCCGGGACAGGGCGGGCGATGAGCAGTTCTTC. The full variable domain, completed using reference TRBV5-8 and TRBJ2-1, is EAGVTQSPTHLIKTRGQQATLRCSPISGHTSVYWYQQALGLGLQFLLWYDEGEERNRGNFPPRFSGRQFPNYSSELNVNALELEDSALYLCASCRDRAGDEQFFGPGTRLTVL.

This rearrangement joins TRBV3-1 (or the pseudogene TRBV3-2) to TRBJ2-4, with unresolved D. V lost 0 bases, J lost 8 bases, and 17 bases lay in between. The germline CDR1 and CDR2 sequences are LGHDT and YNNKEL (reference sequence). CDR3 size: 16 residues. CDR3 DNA: TGTGCCAGCAGCCAAGAGGCCTTTCCCCGAGAGGACATTCAGTACTTC. This translates into CASSQEAFPREDIQYF.

The chain combines TRBV10-3 with TRBJ1-4; D possibly corresponds to TRBD1 (5 bases). Germline-derived CDR1 and CDR2 are ENHRY and SYGVKD. V lost 4 bases and J lost 6, with 12 bases in between. CDR3 length: 14 amino acids. The CDR3 spells CAISGTGRDEKLFF. The CDR3 nucleotides read TGTGCCATCAGTGGAACAGGAAGGGATGAAAAACTGTTTTTT.

The chain recombines TRBV5-1 with TRBJ2-1, with a possible D match to TRBD2 (6 bases). The germline V gene encodes CDR1 SGHRS and CDR2 YFSETQ. The ends were cut back, 0 bases at V and 5 bases at J, with 12 bases in the middle. The CDR3 covers 15 residues. As DNA, the CDR3 is TGCGCCAGCAGCTTGGGGGGGACTGCTGACAATGAGCAGTTCTTC. It is translated as CASSLGGTADNEQFF.

The chain has TRBV29-1 and TRBJ1-5; D unresolved. Germline CDR1 SQVTM, CDR2 ANQGSEA. CDR3 length: 13 residues. Trimming stripped 4 bases from V and 5 bases from J, with 12 bases between. CDR3 in DNA: TGCAGCGTTGTAGACGGTGATTATCAGCCCCAGCATTTT. Its translation is CSVVDGDYQPQHF.

The V call is TRBV10-1, the J call TRBJ1-1, with 7 nucleotides matching TRBD1. This CDR3 is 16 amino acids long. Germline trimming cut 4 bases from V and 4 bases from J; bases unmatched to any gene: 12. Per germline, CDR1 WNHNN and CDR2 SYGVQD (reference sequence). The CDR3 bases are TGCGCCAGCAGTGCCTACAGGGGCGAAGTGAGCACTGAAGCTTTCTTT. Translating it yields CASSAYRGEVSTEAFF.

This chain joins TRBV7-3 and TRBJ2-7, with 8 bases that match TRBD1. The CDR3 contains 14 residues. V gave up 3 bases and J gave up 1 base; unmatched junction bases: 2. Germline CDR1 and CDR2: SGHTA and FQGTGA. The CDR3 loop is CASSLGTGSYEQYF. In DNA form, the CDR3 reads TGTGCCAGCAGCTTGGGGACAGGTTCCTACGAGCAGTACTTC.